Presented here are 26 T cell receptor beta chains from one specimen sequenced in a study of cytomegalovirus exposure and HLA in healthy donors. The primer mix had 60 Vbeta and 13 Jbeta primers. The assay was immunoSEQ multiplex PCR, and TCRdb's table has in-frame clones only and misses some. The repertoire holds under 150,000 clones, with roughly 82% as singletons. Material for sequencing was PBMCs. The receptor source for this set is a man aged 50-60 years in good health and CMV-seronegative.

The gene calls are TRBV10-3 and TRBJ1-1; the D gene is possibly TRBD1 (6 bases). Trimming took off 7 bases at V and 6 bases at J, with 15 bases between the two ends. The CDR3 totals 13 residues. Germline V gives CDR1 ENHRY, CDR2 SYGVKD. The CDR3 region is CAIMGTGISEAFF. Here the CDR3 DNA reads TGTGCCATCATGGGAACAGGGATATCTGAAGCTTTCTTT.

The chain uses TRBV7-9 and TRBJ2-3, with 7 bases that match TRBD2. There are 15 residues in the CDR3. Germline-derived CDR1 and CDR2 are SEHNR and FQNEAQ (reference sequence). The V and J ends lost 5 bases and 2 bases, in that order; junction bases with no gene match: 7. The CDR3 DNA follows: TGTGCCAGCAGCGAAACTAGCGATCCCACAGATACGCAGTATTTT. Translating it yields CASSETSDPTDTQYF.

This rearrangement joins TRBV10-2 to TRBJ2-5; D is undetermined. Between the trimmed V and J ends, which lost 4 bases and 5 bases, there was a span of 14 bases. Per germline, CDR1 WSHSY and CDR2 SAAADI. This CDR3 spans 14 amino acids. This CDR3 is CASSGLNLRETQYF. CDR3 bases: TGCGCCAGCAGTGGTTTGAACCTCCGGGAGACCCAGTACTTC.

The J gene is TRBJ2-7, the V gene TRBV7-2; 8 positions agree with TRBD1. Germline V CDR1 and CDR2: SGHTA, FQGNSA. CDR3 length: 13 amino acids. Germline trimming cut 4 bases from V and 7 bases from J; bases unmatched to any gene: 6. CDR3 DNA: TGTGCCAGCAGCTCCTCGCAGGGGGCGGAGCAGTACTTC. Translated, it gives CASSSSQGAEQYF. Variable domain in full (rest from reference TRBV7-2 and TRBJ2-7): GAGVSQSPSNKVTEKGKDVELRCDPISGHTALYWYRQSLGQGLEFLIYFQGNSAPDKSGLPSDRFSAERTGGSVSTLTIQRTQQEDSAVYLCASSSSQGAEQYFGPGTRLTVT.

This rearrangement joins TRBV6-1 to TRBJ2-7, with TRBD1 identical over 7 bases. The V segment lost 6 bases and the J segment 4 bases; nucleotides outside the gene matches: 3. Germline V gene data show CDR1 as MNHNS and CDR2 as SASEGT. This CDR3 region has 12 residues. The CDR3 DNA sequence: TGTGCCAGCAGGGGACAGACGTACGAGCAGTACTTC. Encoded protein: CASRGQTYEQYF.

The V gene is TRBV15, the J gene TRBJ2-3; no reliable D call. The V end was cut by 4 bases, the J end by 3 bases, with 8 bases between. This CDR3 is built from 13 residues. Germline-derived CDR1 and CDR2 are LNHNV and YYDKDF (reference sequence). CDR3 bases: TGTGCCACCAGCATCCCTTTGACAGATACGCAGTATTTT. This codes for CATSIPLTDTQYF.

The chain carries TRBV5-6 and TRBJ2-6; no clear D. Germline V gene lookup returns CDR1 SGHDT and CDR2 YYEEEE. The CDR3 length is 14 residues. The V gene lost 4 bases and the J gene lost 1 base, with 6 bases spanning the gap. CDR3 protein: CASSVVSGANVLTF. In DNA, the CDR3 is TGTGCCAGCAGCGTAGTATCTGGGGCCAACGTCCTGACTTTC.

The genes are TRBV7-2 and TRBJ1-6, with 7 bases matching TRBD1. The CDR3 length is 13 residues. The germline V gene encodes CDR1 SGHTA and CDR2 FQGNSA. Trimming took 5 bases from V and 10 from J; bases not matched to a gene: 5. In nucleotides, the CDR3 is TGTGCCAGCAGCCCAGGAGGGGGCTCACCCCTCCACTTT. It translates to CASSPGGGSPLHF.

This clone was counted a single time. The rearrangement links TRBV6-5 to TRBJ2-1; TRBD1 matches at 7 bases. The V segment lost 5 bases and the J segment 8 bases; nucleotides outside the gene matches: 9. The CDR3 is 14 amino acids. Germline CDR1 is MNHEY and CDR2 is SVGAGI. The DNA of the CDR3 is TGTGCCAGCAGTCCCCGGGACCAGGGGGATGAGCAGTTCTTC. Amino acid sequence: CASSPRDQGDEQFF.

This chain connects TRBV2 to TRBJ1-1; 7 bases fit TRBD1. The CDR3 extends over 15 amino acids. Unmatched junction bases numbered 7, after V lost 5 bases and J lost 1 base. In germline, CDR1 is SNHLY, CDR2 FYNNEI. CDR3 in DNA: TGTGCCAGCAGTAACGAGGGGGCGAGGAACACTGAAGCTTTCTTT. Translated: CASSNEGARNTEAFF.

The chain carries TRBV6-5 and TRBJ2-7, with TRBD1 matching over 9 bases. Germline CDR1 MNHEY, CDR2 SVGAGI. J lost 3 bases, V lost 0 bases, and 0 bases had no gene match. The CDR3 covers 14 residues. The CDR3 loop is CASSYSTGGYEQYF. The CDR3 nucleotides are TGTGCCAGCAGTTACTCGACAGGGGGCTACGAGCAGTACTTC.

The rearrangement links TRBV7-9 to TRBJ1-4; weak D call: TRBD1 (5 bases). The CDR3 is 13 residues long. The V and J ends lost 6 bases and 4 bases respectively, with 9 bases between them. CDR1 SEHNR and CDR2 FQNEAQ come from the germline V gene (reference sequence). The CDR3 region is CASRGGYNEKLFF. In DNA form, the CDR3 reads TGTGCCAGCAGGGGGGGTTATAATGAAAAACTGTTTTTT.

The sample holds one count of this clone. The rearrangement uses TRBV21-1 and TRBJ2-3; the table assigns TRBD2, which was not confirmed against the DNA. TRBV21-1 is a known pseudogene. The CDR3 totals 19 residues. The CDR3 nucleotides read TGTGCCAGCAGCAAAGTTTTTGCCAAGGCGGGGGAGGGTAGAGATACGCAGTATTTT. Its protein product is CASSKVFAKAGEGRDTQYF.

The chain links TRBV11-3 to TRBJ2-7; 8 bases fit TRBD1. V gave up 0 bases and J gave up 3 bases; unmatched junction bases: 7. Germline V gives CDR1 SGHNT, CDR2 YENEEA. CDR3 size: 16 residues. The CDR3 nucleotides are TGTGCCAGCAGCTTAGATCCAAGGACAGGGTACTACGAGCAGTACTTC. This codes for CASSLDPRTGYYEQYF.

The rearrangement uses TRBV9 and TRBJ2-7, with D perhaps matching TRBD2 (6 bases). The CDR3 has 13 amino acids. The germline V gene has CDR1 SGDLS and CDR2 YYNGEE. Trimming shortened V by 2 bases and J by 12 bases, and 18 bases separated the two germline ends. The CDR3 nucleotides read TGTGCCAGCAGCGTCCCGGGACTGGAACGGCTGTACTTC. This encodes CASSVPGLERLYF.

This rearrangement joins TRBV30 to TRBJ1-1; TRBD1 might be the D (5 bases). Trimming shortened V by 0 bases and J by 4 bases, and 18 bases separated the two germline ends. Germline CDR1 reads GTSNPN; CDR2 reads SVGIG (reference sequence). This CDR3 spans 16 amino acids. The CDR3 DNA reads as TGTGCCTGGAGTGTATATTGGGGGGATGATGGCACTGAAGCTTTCTTT. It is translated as CAWSVYWGDDGTEAFF.

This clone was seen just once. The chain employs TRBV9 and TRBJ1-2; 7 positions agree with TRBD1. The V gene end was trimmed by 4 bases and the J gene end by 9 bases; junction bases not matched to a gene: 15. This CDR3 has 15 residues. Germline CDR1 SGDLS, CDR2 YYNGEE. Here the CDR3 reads CASSPWGSGGESYTF. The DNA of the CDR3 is TGTGCCAGCAGCCCATGGGGATCAGGGGGAGAAAGCTACACCTTC.

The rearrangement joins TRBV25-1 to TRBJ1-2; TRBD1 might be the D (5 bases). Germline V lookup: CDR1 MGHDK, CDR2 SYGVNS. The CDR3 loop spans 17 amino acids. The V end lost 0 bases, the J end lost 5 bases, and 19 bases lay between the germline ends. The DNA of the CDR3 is TGTGCCAGCAGTGAATATTTCCTGGCAGGGCTATTGTATGGCTACACCTTC. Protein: CASSEYFLAGLLYGYTF.

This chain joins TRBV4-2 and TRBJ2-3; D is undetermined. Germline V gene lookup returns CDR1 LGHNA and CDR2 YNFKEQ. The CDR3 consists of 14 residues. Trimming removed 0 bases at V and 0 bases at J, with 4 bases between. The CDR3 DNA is TGTGCCAGCAGCCAAGACAGAAGCACAGATACGCAGTATTTT. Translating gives CASSQDRSTDTQYF.

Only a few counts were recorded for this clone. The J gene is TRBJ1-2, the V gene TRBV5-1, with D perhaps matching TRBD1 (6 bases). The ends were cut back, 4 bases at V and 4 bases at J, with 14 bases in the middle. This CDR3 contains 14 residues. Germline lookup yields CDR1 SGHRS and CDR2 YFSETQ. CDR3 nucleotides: TGCGCCAGCAGCCACCGGGACACCTCCTATGGCTACACCTTC. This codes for CASSHRDTSYGYTF. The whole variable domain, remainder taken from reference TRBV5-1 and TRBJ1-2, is KAGVTQTPRYLIKTRGQQVTLSCSPISGHRSVSWYQQTPGQGLQFLFEYFSETQRNKGNFPGRFSGRQFSNSRSEMNVSTLELGDSALYLCASSHRDTSYGYTFGSGTRLTVV.

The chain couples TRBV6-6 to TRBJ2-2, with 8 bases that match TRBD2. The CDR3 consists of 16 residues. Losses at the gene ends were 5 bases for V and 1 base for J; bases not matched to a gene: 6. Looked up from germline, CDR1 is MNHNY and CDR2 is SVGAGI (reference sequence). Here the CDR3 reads CASSPPGGGNTGELFF. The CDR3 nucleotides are TGTGCCAGCAGTCCCCCGGGAGGGGGGAACACCGGGGAGCTGTTTTTT.

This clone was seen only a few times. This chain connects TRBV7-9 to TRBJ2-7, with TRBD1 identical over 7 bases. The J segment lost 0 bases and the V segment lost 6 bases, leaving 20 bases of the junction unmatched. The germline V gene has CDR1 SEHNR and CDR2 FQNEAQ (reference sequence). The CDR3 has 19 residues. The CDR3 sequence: CASSPKTGRSPLNSYEQYF. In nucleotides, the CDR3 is TGTGCCAGCAGTCCAAAGACAGGGCGCAGCCCCTTAAACTCCTACGAGCAGTACTTC.

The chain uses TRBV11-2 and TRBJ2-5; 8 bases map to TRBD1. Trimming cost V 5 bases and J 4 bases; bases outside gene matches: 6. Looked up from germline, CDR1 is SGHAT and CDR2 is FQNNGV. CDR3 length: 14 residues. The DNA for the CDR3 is TGTGCCAGCAGCCCCACTACAGGGGGAGAGACCCAGTACTTC. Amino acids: CASSPTTGGETQYF.

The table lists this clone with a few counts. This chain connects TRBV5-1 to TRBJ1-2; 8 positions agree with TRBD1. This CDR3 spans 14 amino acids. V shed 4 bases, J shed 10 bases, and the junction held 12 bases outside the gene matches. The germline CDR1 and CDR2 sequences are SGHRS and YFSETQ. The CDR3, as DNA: TGCGCCAGCAGCCAGGGGACAGGTGTGATCATCTACACCTTC. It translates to CASSQGTGVIIYTF.

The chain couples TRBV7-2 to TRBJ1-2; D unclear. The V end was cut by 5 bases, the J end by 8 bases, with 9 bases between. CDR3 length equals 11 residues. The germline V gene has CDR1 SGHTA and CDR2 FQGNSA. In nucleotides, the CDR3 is TGTGCCAGCAGCCCCCCTCTGGGCTACACCTTC. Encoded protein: CASSPPLGYTF.

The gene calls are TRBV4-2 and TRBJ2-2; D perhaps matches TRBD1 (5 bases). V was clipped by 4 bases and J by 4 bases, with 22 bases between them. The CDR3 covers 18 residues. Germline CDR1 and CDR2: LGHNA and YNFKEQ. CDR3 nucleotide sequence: TGTGCCAGCAGCCGACAAGGGGCCGTGGGTTCGGGCACCGGGGAGCTGTTTTTT. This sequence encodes CASSRQGAVGSGTGELFF.